This T cell receptor beta chain was observed in a study of blood T cell repertoires in COVID-19. The overall study: Acute-phase and convalescent COVID-19 samples originated in the United States, Italy and Spain.

Recruits, aged roughly 18 to 95 years, lived in 24 US areas. Participants reported their clinical history, and cohort assignment relied on those reports. Original methodology: Estimated nucleated cell counts came from reference gene primer amplification. The assay was immunoSEQ multiplex PCR, and TCRdb's table has in-frame clones only and misses some. Clonal size and the V and J genes are those of that table, whereas D and trimming came from the DNA. There are 300,000 to 400,000 clones in the sample; roughly 90% occur only once, and over 0.9% lies in the top ten. The CDR3 has 15 amino acids. Germline CDR1 and CDR2: SGHTA and FQGNSA. The V gene end was trimmed by 1 base and the J gene end by 5 bases; junction bases not matched to a gene: 4.

The sequencing sample was made of PBMCs or T cells enriched from blood (not recorded which). This chain links TRBV7-2 with TRBJ2-5; 10 bases match TRBD2. This receptor was taken from a woman in her thirties with acute COVID-19. The CDR3 bases are TGTGCCAGCAGCTTAGAGCGGGGGGGCATTGAGACCCAGTACTTC. Protein: CASSLERGGIETQYF.